One sample yielded the 3 T cell receptor beta chains listed below, sequenced in a study of T cell repertoires in cytomegalovirus infection (dated by TCRdb to the late 2010s). Sequencing was carried out with an Illumina HiSeq 1500. TCRdb reprocessing: public reads trimmed at Q25 with fastp, clones called with MiXCR, in-frame beta chains kept. Each CDR3 protein appears once, grouped with its most common genes and DNA. In this sample the table shows some 450,000 distinct CDR3 sequences, roughly 30% of which occur a single time. The ten largest clones add up to roughly 15% of the sample. Sequences were obtained from PBMCs. The receptors here all came from a human donor in good health (CMV status not recorded). Some clones in this sample may be carry-over from other donors' samples.

This clonotype was seen a handful of times. CDR3 in amino acids: CATRQGQGNEQFF. For the CDR3, the DNA is TGTGCCACAAGGCAGGGACAGGGCAATGAGCAGTTCTTC. The V gene is TRBV27, the J gene TRBJ2-1, with 9 bases matching TRBD1. V lost 10 bases and J lost 6; bases outside the gene matches: 7. This CDR3 region has 13 residues. Looked up from germline, CDR1 is MNHEY and CDR2 is SMNVEV (reference sequence).

The chain couples TRBV29-1 to TRBJ2-3; 12 bases are a match to TRBD1. CDR3 size: 14 residues. Trimming at V came to 4 bases and at J to 6 bases, leaving 5 bases not matched to a gene. The V gene's germline CDR1 is SQVTM and CDR2 ANQGSEA. The CDR3 spells CSVGRDRGLDTQYF. The CDR3, as DNA: TGCAGCGTTGGCCGGGACAGGGGGCTTGATACGCAGTATTTT.

Ten or more counts support this clonotype. This chain joins TRBV7-2 and TRBJ1-1; D ambiguous. This CDR3 has 12 amino acids. CDR1 is SGHTA and CDR2 is FQGNSA in the germline V gene. The germline V and J ends were trimmed by 5 bases and 12 bases, with 16 bases remaining between them. CDR3 protein: CASSPRGGSSFF. Here the CDR3 DNA reads TGTGCCAGCAGCCCGCGGGGTGGGAGTTCTTTCTTT.